This T cell receptor beta chain is from a study of patients and donors after allogeneic stem cell transplantation. CDR1 and CDR2 from the germline V gene are MNHNS and SASEGT. The CDR3 covers 19 residues. Trimming shortened V by 0 bases and J by 4 bases, and 22 bases separated the two germline ends. TCRdb re-analysed the RT-PCR reads in MiXCR, keeping a single row per CDR3 protein. This table holds about 960,000 distinct CDR3 sequences, roughly 18% found once. Sequences were obtained from blood, either unsorted or a sorted T cell fraction (not recorded which). This TCR was recovered from a human donor who was either an allogeneic HSCT recipient or a stem cell or donor lymphocyte infusion donor (not recorded which). It is not recorded whose cells these are; they may come from a transplant donor. The chain uses TRBV6-1 and TRBJ1-5, with no clear D. The CDR3: CASSEALRAAQTANQPQHF. The CDR3 DNA is TGTGCCAGCAGTGAAGCGCTGCGAGCTGCGCAAACCGCGAATCAGCCCCAGCATTTT.